This T cell receptor (beta chain) was found in a study of Ad26.COV2.S vaccination and SARS-CoV-2 variants. About the research overall: The trial was COV1001 and the donor's arm was Ad26.COV2.S. Study results and limitations: Analyses that measured TCR breadth and depth may have underestimated total T cell responses. Responses of spike-specific T cells (both CD8+ and CD4+) reportedly showed substantial breadth after vaccination.

Treatment of the sample: 15 to 20 received Ad26.COV2.S at low or high dose, single or two shots; roughly five received placebo; per-sample allocation not given. Sample collection was performed on day 63 after the first vaccine or placebo injection. Donation was by an adult aged 18-55 years who was in Boston. Worth noting for this clone: Its antigen is undetermined.

Sequencing was performed with immunoSEQ multiplex PCR; in TCRdb, only in-frame clones are kept and a portion is missing. The repertoire consists of a few hundred thousand clones, with more than 75% occurring once and the leading ten covering around 3.5%. V was cut by 1 base and J by 5 bases, with 11 bases left in between. The germline gives CDR1 GTSNPN, CDR2 SVGIG (reference sequence). CDR3 length: 13 amino acids. The chain combines TRBV30 with TRBJ2-5; either TRBD1 or TRBD2 may fit D (5 bases each). The receptor's source is a person between 18 and 60 years old who received the Ad26.COV2.S COVID-19 vaccine or a placebo. This material consisted of peripheral blood, taken in a trial of Ad26.COV2.S vaccine versus placebo. CDR3 sequence (DNA): TGTGCCTGGAGTGGGGACCGGCGGGAGACCCAGTACTTC. Protein: CAWSGDRRETQYF.